The 15 T cell receptor beta chains below were found in one sample sequenced in a study of shared clonotypes between healthy human individuals. Here immunoSEQ multiplex PCR was the method, and the copy in TCRdb shows in-frame clones only, minus some. The top ten hold roughly 1.7% of the sample, which has approximately 2,000,000 clones, about 93% seen once. CD8 cells classed as naive were CD45RO-negative and positively selected for CCR7, excluding terminally differentiated effector memory CD45RA+ cells. The source material was naive CD8+ T cells from PBMCs. These receptors were obtained from a man in his late teens or twenties in good health. Some clones in this sample may be carry-over from other donors' samples.

CDR3 residues: CAISGGRYSNQPQHF. Written as DNA, the CDR3 is TGTGCCATCAGTGGAGGTCGATATAGCAATCAGCCCCAGCATTTT. J is TRBJ1-5 and V is TRBV10-3, with unresolved D. From germline, CDR1 is ENHRY and CDR2 SYGVKD. CDR3 size: 15 residues. The germline V and J ends were trimmed by 4 bases and 0 bases, with 10 bases remaining between them.

The chain links TRBV5-6 to TRBJ1-5; maybe TRBD1 (5 bases). From germline, CDR1 is SGHDT and CDR2 YYEEEE. Deletions cut 4 bases from V and 4 bases from J, with 12 bases between. CDR3 length equals 14 residues. The CDR3 DNA reads TGTGCCAGCAGCGAGGGACGGACTAATCAGCCCCAGCATTTT. Its translation: CASSEGRTNQPQHF.

This clone was counted once. Different DNA sequences within this sample yield the same CDR3. V and J are TRBV11-2 and TRBJ2-7; D remains unclear. Germline CDR1 reads SGHAT; CDR2 reads FQNNGV. Trimming took 5 bases from V and 4 from J, leaving 12 bases between them. The CDR3 totals 13 residues. The CDR3 DNA sequence: TGTGCCAGCAGCCTTTCCCGCGGTTACGAGCAGTACTTC. This translates into CASSLSRGYEQYF.

This clone has just one count. V is TRBV4-3 and J is TRBJ2-7, with D unclear. Germline V lookup: CDR1 LGHNA, CDR2 YSLEER. V lost 4 bases to trimming and J lost 3 bases, with 10 bases between them. The CDR3 sequence is 13 residues long. The DNA for the CDR3 is TGCGCCAGCAGCCTCGGTTATGGCTACGAGCAGTACTTC. It translates to CASSLGYGYEQYF.

The chain links TRBV6-5 to TRBJ2-5; the D is unclear. The germline CDR1 and CDR2 sequences are MNHEY and SVGAGI. The ends were cut back, 6 bases at V and 2 bases at J, with 16 bases in the middle. The CDR3 is 15 residues long. CDR3 sequence reads: CASRSPGYPQETQYF. The DNA for the CDR3 is TGTGCCAGCAGGTCTCCCGGCTACCCACAAGAGACCCAGTACTTC.

The chain uses TRBV28 and TRBJ1-1, with a possible D match to TRBD1 (5 bases). CDR1 is MDHEN, CDR2 SYDVKM, per germline. Between the trimmed V and J ends, which lost 7 bases and 4 bases, there was a span of 19 bases. The CDR3 covers 15 residues. CDR3 loop: CASTLGPGSTTEAFF. CDR3 nucleotide sequence: TGTGCCAGCACCCTTGGGCCAGGGTCGACCACTGAAGCTTTCTTT.

The rearrangement joins TRBV25-1 to TRBJ2-7; TRBD2 matches at 10 bases. The germline gives CDR1 MGHDK, CDR2 SYGVNS. The CDR3 consists of 14 residues. The V and J ends lost 1 base and 5 bases, in that order; junction bases with no gene match: 2. CDR3 bases: TGTGCCAGCAGTGAATTTACTAGCGGGGACGAGCAGTACTTC. Residues: CASSEFTSGDEQYF.

Here the CDR3 DNA reads TGTGCCAGCAGCTACGGACTAGCGGGAGTCCCACGAACCGACTACGAGCAGTACTTC. Translating it yields CASSYGLAGVPRTDYEQYF. The J gene is TRBJ2-7, the V gene TRBV5-4; 13 bases align to TRBD2. The CDR3 consists of 19 residues. The germline V gene has CDR1 SGHNT and CDR2 YYREEE (reference sequence). The junction had 15 bases not matched to a gene; V was cut back by 3 bases and J by 3 bases.

The chain has TRBV4-1 and TRBJ2-3; 9 bases are shared with TRBD2. Germline CDR1 MGHRA, CDR2 YSYEKL. This CDR3 comprises 17 residues. Trimming took 0 bases from V and 2 from J; bases not matched to a gene: 6. The CDR3 spells CASSQDAPSGVTDTQYF. The CDR3 nucleotides read TGCGCCAGCAGCCAAGATGCGCCTAGCGGGGTCACAGATACGCAGTATTTT.

The gene calls are TRBV13 and TRBJ1-5; a weak D match, TRBD1 (5 bases). The germline V and J ends were trimmed by 0 bases and 5 bases, with 5 bases remaining between them. This CDR3 has 13 residues. The germline V gene has CDR1 PRHDT and CDR2 FYEKMQ (reference sequence). Here the CDR3 reads CASSLGGHQPQHF. CDR3 sequence (DNA): TGTGCCAGCAGCTTAGGGGGGCATCAGCCCCAGCATTTT. The full variable domain, its missing parts supplied by reference TRBV13 and TRBJ1-5, is AAGVIQSPRHLIKEKRETATLKCYPIPRHDTVYWYQQGPGQDPQFLISFYEKMQSDKGSIPDRFSAQQFSDYHSELNMSSLELGDSALYFCASSLGGHQPQHFGDGTRLSIL.

This clone appeared once. The chain carries TRBV5-4 and TRBJ2-7; possibly TRBD2 for D (6 bases). The CDR3 is 14 amino acids. V was trimmed by 2 bases and J by 2 bases, leaving 11 bases between them. Germline CDR1 and CDR2: SGHNT and YYREEE (reference sequence). The CDR3 protein is CASSFSGGPYEQYF. CDR3 coding DNA: TGTGCCAGCAGCTTTAGCGGAGGCCCCTACGAGCAGTACTTC.

The chain combines TRBV5-4 with TRBJ2-7; 11 bases map to TRBD1. This CDR3 is 14 amino acids long. J lost 5 bases, V lost 4 bases, and 5 bases had no gene match. Looked up from germline, CDR1 is SGHNT and CDR2 is YYREEE (reference sequence). The CDR3 DNA follows: TGTGCCAGCAGCCGGGACAGGGGGTATGACGAGCAGTACTTC. It is translated as CASSRDRGYDEQYF. The whole variable domain, remainder taken from reference TRBV5-4 and TRBJ2-7, is ETGVTQSPTHLIKTRGQQVTLRCSSQSGHNTVSWYQQALGQGPQFIFQYYREEENGRGNFPPRFSGLQFPNYSSELNVNALELDDSALYLCASSRDRGYDEQYFGPGTRLTVT.

This chain links TRBV6-1 with TRBJ1-4; weak D call: TRBD1 (6 bases). The germline V gene has CDR1 MNHNS and CDR2 SASEGT. With 6 bases removed from V and 1 base from J, the gap between germline ends came to 12 bases. CDR3 length equals 15 residues. This CDR3 is CASRKNRVTNEKLFF. CDR3 in DNA: TGTGCCAGCAGAAAAAACAGGGTAACTAATGAAAAACTGTTTTTT.

This chain joins TRBV28 and TRBJ2-3, with D perhaps being TRBD1 or TRBD2 (5 bases each). The V end lost 3 bases, the J end lost 3 bases, and 16 bases lay between the germline ends. Per germline, CDR1 MDHEN and CDR2 SYDVKM. The CDR3 loop spans 16 amino acids. CDR3 in amino acids: CASSFMRSWGTDTQYF. As DNA, the CDR3 is TGTGCCAGCAGTTTCATGCGGAGTTGGGGGACAGATACGCAGTATTTT.

This rearrangement joins TRBV6-6 to TRBJ2-3, with D possibly called TRBD1 or TRBD2 (5 bases each). CDR1 is MNHNY and CDR2 is SVGAGI in the germline V gene (reference sequence). The V end lost 6 bases, the J end lost 0 bases, and 7 bases lay between the germline ends. This CDR3 is 13 amino acids long. The CDR3 coding sequence is TGTGCCAGCAGAAGGGACAGCACAGATACGCAGTATTTT. Translated: CASRRDSTDTQYF.